Shown below are 12 T cell receptor beta chains from a single sample sequenced in a study of T cell repertoires in cytomegalovirus infection. What these receptors recognize is not known. TCRdb re-called the reads through MiXCR, storing one row per CDR3 protein. Among about 400,000 distinct CDR3 sequences listed, approximately 35% were seen once. The input for sequencing was cultured PBMCs, taken from culture after CMV antigen stimulation. These receptors were collected from a human donor in good health (CMV status not recorded). Some clones in this sample may be carry-over from other donors' samples.

This clonotype was seen repeatedly, ten times or more. This chain connects TRBV24-1 to TRBJ2-1, with 14 bases matching TRBD2. Unmatched junction bases numbered 4, after V lost 2 bases and J lost 11 bases. The CDR3 length is 15 residues. Germline V lookup: CDR1 KGHDR, CDR2 SFDVKD. CDR3 bases: TGTGCCACCAGTGATTGGACTAGCGGGAGGTCACAGCAGTTCTTC. The encoded protein is CATSDWTSGRSQQFF.

This chain links TRBV5-1 with TRBJ2-7; D is unresolved. Germline loops: CDR1 SGHRS, CDR2 YFSETQ. Between the trimmed V and J ends, which lost 0 bases and 3 bases, there was a span of 13 bases. The CDR3 loop spans 15 amino acids. CDR3 sequence (DNA): TGCGCCAGCAGCTTGGATGAACAGTCCATCTACGAGCAGTACTTC. Translating gives CASSLDEQSIYEQYF.

This chain's CDR3 is CSASHASSYEQYF. The CDR3 region has the DNA TGCAGTGCTAGCCACGCTAGCTCCTACGAGCAGTACTTC. The chain recombines TRBV20-1 with TRBJ2-7; D gene ambiguous. Germline CDR1 and CDR2: DFQATT and SNEGSKA (reference sequence). The CDR3 extends over 13 amino acids. Trimming cost V 3 bases and J 0 bases, with 9 bases left between them.

This chain uses TRBV7-6 with TRBJ2-1, with D perhaps TRBD2 (5 bases). The CDR3 consists of 13 residues. Trimming removed 7 bases at V and 4 bases at J, with 11 bases between. Germline V lookup: CDR1 SGHVS, CDR2 FNYEAQ. The CDR3 DNA reads as TGTGCCAGCACCCCCCGGAGGTACAATGAGCAGTTCTTC. It specifies CASTPRRYNEQFF.

The rearrangement joins TRBV20-1 to TRBJ2-2; D may be TRBD1 (6 bases). Germline V gene data show CDR1 as DFQATT and CDR2 as SNEGSKA (reference sequence). Trimming took 1 base from V and 1 from J, leaving 19 bases between them. The CDR3 covers 18 residues. CDR3 DNA: TGCAGTGCTAGAGTTTTCCAACTAGGGACACAGAACACCGGGGAGCTGTTTTTT. Residues: CSARVFQLGTQNTGELFF.

The gene calls are TRBV7-2 and TRBJ2-5; TRBD1 matches 8 bases. CDR3 size: 14 residues. Unmatched junction bases numbered 7, after V lost 5 bases and J lost 5 bases. CDR1 is SGHTA, CDR2 FQGNSA, per germline. The CDR3, as DNA: TGTGCCAGCAGCAATAGACAGGGGAGGGAGACCCAGTACTTC. Encoded protein: CASSNRQGRETQYF.

The chain has TRBV5-1 and TRBJ2-6, with unresolved D. The CDR3 consists of 13 residues. V lost 4 bases and J lost 5, with 7 bases in between. Germline V gives CDR1 SGHRS, CDR2 YFSETQ. The CDR3 here is CASSPDRANVLTF. CDR3 DNA: TGCGCCAGCAGCCCCGACCGGGCCAACGTCCTGACTTTC.

This clonotype was counted between two and nine times. The rearrangement links TRBV11-2 to TRBJ2-3; TRBD2 agrees at 11 bases. Germline CDR1 and CDR2: SGHAT and FQNNGV. After removal of 3 bases from V and 6 bases from J, the junction contained 5 bases not matched to a gene. The CDR3 has 15 residues. CDR3 region: CASSLASGRSDTQYF. The CDR3 DNA reads TGTGCCAGCAGCTTGGCTAGCGGGAGGTCTGATACGCAGTATTTT.

This clonotype was detected only a few times. The chain carries TRBV5-5 and TRBJ2-7, with 9 bases identical to TRBD2. This CDR3 region has 15 residues. Germline lookup yields CDR1 SGHKS and CDR2 YYEKEE (reference sequence). V was pared by 4 bases and J by 5 bases, with 10 bases of the junction left unmatched. CDR3 sequence reads: CASSRRLAGSDEQYF. For the CDR3, the DNA is TGTGCCAGCAGCCGCCGTCTAGCGGGAAGCGACGAGCAGTACTTC.

The chain has TRBV4-1 and TRBJ2-6; D not resolved. CDR3 length: 18 residues. Germline CDR1 is MGHRA and CDR2 is YSYEKL. V lost 2 bases to trimming and J lost 0 bases, with 14 bases between them. The CDR3 region has the DNA TGCGCCAGCAGCCAAACTCCTCTAATAAGCTCTGGGGCCAACGTCCTGACTTTC. Its protein is CASSQTPLISSGANVLTF.

This clonotype appeared a few times. The chain joins TRBV4-1 to TRBJ1-2, with 10 bases lining up with TRBD1. This CDR3 spans 15 amino acids. J lost 4 bases, V lost 1 base, and 3 bases had no gene match. Germline CDR1 reads MGHRA; CDR2 reads YSYEKL. The CDR3 protein is CASSQAGTGVYGYTF. CDR3 sequence (DNA): TGCGCCAGCAGCCAAGCCGGGACAGGGGTCTATGGCTACACCTTC.

This clonotype was found once. This chain connects TRBV6-2 or TRBV6-3 to TRBJ1-1, with TRBD1 identical over 10 bases. The V and J ends lost 6 bases and 3 bases, in that order; junction bases with no gene match: 7. Germline lookup yields CDR1 MNHEY and CDR2 SVGEGT. The CDR3 is 15 residues long. The CDR3 DNA is TGTGCCAGCAGGAATTCGGACAGGGGGGACACTGAAGCTTTCTTT. This encodes CASRNSDRGDTEAFF.